The clone carrying this T cell receptor beta chain was observed at least ten times. Graves' hyperthyroidism is called stable when ophthalmopathy does not progress within 18 months. The record originates from a study of T cells in Graves' hyperthyroidism and ophthalmopathy. Authors of the study amplified TCR beta CDR3 regions from RNA transcripts. HTBI primers were employed in a first-round RT-PCR of the TCR CDR3. One entry per CDR3 protein results from TCRdb running MiXCR on the multiplex PCR reads. The sample has around 290,000 distinct CDR3 sequences, roughly 15% seen once. The CDR3 has 14 amino acids. Germline CDR1 DFQATT, CDR2 SNEGSKA (reference sequence). V lost 2 bases, J lost 5 bases, and 4 bases stayed unmatched.

The specimen sequenced was blood. This clonotype was obtained from a woman in her thirties or forties with Graves' hyperthyroidism. V usage is TRBV20-1 and J usage is TRBJ2-3, with 10 nucleotides matching TRBD2. The CDR3 loop reads CSARLAGVEDTQYF. Here the CDR3 DNA reads TGCAGTGCTAGACTAGCGGGAGTGGAAGATACGCAGTATTTT.